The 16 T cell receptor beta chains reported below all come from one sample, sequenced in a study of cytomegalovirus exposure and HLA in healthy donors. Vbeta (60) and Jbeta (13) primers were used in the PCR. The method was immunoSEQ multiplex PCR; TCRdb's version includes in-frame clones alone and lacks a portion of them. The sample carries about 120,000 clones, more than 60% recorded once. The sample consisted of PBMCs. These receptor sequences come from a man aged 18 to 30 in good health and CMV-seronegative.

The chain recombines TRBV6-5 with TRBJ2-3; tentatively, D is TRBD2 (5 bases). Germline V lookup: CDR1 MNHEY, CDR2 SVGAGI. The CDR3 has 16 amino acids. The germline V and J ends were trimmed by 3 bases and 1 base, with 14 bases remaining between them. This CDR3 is CASSYGGPVGTDTQYF. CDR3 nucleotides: TGTGCCAGCAGTTATGGAGGCCCCGTGGGCACAGATACGCAGTATTTT.

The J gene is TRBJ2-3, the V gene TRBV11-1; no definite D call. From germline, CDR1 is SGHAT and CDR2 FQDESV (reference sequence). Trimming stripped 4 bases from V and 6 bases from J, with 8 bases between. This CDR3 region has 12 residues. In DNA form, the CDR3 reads TGTGCCAGCAGCTCTACGGAGGATACGCAGTATTTT. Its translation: CASSSTEDTQYF.

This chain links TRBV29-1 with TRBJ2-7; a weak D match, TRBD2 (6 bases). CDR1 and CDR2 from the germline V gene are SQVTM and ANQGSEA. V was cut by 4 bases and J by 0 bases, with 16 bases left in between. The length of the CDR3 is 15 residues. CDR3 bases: TGCAGCGTTGGGGTGGGAGCGGGCCGCTCCTACGAGCAGTACTTC. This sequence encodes CSVGVGAGRSYEQYF.

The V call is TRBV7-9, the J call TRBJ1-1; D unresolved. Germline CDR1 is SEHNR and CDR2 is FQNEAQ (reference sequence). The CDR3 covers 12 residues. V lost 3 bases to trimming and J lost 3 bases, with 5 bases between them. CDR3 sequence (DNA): TGTGCCAGCAGCTTCCGGTACACTGAAGCTTTCTTT. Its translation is CASSFRYTEAFF. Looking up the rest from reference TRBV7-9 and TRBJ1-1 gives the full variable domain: DTGVSQNPRHKITKRGQNVTFRCDPISEHNRLYWYRQTLGQGPEFLTYFQNEAQLEKSRLLSDRFSAERPKGSFSTLEIQRTEQGDSAMYLCASSFRYTEAFFGQGTRLTVV.

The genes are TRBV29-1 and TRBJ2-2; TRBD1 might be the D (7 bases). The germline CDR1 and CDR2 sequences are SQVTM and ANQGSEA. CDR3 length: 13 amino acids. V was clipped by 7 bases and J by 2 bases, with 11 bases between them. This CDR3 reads CSGGTANTGELFF. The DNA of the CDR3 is TGCAGCGGCGGGACAGCAAACACCGGGGAGCTGTTTTTT.

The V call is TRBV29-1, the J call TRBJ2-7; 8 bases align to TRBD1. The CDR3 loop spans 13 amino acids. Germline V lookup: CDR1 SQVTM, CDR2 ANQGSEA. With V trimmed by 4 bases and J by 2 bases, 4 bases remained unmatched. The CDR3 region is CSVGTGKPYEQYF. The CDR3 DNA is TGCAGCGTTGGGACAGGGAAGCCCTACGAGCAGTACTTC.

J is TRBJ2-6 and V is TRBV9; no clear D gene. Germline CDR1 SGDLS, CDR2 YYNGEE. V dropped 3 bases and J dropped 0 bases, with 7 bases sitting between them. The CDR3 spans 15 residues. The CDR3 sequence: CASSGGPSGANVLTF. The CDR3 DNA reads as TGTGCCAGCAGCGGAGGTCCCTCTGGGGCCAACGTCCTGACTTTC.

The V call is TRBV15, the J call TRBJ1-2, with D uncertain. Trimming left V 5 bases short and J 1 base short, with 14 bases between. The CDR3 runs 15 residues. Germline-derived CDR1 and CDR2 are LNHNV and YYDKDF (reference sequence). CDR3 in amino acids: CATSGRRFSNYGYTF. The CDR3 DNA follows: TGTGCCACCAGCGGGAGGCGGTTCAGTAACTATGGCTACACCTTC.

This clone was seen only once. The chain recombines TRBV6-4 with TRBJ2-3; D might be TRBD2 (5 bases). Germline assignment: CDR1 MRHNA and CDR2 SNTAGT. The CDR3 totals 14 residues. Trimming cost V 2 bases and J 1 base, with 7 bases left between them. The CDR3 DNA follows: TGTGCCAGCAGTGACGGTAGCGGCACAGATACGCAGTATTTT. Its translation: CASSDGSGTDTQYF.

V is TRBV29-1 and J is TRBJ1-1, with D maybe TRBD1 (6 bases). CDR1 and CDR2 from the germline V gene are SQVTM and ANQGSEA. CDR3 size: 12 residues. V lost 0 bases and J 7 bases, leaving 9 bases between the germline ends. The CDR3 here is CSVEDGTCEAFF. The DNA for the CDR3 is TGCAGCGTTGAAGATGGGACATGTGAAGCTTTCTTT.

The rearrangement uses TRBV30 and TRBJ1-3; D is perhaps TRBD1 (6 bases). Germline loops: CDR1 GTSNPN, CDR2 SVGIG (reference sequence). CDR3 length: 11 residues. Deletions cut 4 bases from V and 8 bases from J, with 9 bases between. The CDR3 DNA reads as TGTGCCTGGACCAAGGGGGACACCATATATTTT. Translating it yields CAWTKGDTIYF.

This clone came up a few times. This CDR3 reads CASSLGRGIKAFF. The CDR3 DNA sequence: TGTGCCAGCAGCTTAGGCCGGGGTATCAAAGCTTTCTTT. The genes are TRBV13 and TRBJ1-1; D is undetermined. There are 13 residues in the CDR3. Trimming left V 0 bases short and J 9 bases short, with 11 bases between. Germline V gene sequence: CDR1 PRHDT, CDR2 FYEKMQ (reference sequence).

The CDR3 DNA reads TGTGCCAGCAGTGCCGACAGGGTGAAAAACATTCAGTACTTC. Translating gives CASSADRVKNIQYF. This chain joins TRBV25-1 and TRBJ2-4; 7 positions match TRBD1. The CDR3 runs 14 residues. Germline loops: CDR1 MGHDK, CDR2 SYGVNS. V trimming: 4 bases; J trimming: 4 bases; junction bases outside the gene matches: 4.

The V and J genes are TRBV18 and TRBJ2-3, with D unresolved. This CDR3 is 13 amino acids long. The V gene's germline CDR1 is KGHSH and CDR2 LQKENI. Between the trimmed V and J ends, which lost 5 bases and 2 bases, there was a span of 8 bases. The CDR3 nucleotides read TGTGCCAGCTCAGGCCGAAACACAGATACGCAGTATTTT. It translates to CASSGRNTDTQYF.

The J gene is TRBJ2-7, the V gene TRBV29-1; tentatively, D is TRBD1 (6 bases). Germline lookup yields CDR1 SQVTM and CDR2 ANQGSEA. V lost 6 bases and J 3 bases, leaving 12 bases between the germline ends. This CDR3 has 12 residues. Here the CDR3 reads CSVTKQGYEQYF. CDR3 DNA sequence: TGCAGCGTCACCAAACAGGGCTACGAGCAGTACTTC.

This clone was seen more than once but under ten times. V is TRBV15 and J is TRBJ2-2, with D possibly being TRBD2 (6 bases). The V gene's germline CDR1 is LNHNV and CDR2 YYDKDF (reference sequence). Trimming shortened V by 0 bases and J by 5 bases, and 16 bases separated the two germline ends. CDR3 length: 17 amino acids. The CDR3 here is CATSRDSGGATTGELFF. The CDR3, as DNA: TGTGCCACCAGCAGAGATTCTGGAGGGGCTACGACCGGGGAGCTGTTTTTT.